The TCR beta chain described here comes from a study of cytomegalovirus exposure and HLA in healthy donors. The study's findings and limits: It was taken for granted in presence/absence analyses that sequencing depth across donors was roughly uniform. The study put 150 to 200 TCR beta chains on its list as cytomegalovirus-associated. An analysis that was carried out later associated 16,000 or so TCR beta sequences with HLA alleles at 0.05 false discovery rate.

Vbeta (60) and Jbeta (13) primers were used in the PCR. TCRdb's table, derived via immunoSEQ multiplex PCR, lists solely in-frame clones and lacks some. The profile covers approximately 160,000 clones, with 68% appearing a single time and 1.1% to 1.5% taken by the ten largest. As to this clone: Its antigen is unidentified.

Those who donated were healthy bone marrow donors. Germline loops: CDR1 SGHTA, CDR2 FQGNSA. The CDR3 loop spans 17 amino acids. The V and J ends lost 5 bases and 2 bases respectively, with 18 bases between them. The sequence was collected from a man aged 50-59 years in good health and CMV-seronegative. This sequence joins TRBV7-2 and TRBJ1-4; no clear D. The sample was PBMCs. The CDR3 DNA sequence: TGTGCCAGCAGCCCGGTAGCGGGGAGGGCGACTAATGAAAAACTGTTTTTT. Residues: CASSPVAGRATNEKLFF. Full variable domain (remainder filled in from reference TRBV7-2 and TRBJ1-4): GAGVSQSPSNKVTEKGKDVELRCDPISGHTALYWYRQSLGQGLEFLIYFQGNSAPDKSGLPSDRFSAERTGGSVSTLTIQRTQQEDSAVYLCASSPVAGRATNEKLFFGSGTQLSVL.